This T cell receptor beta chain was obtained from a study of cytomegalovirus exposure and HLA in healthy donors. General study results and limits: Further analysis, carried out later, found HLA-associated TCR beta chains more clonally expanded than equally common other chains. One cluster of highly shared sequence variants probably arose as a sequencing artifact.

With V trimmed by 6 bases and J by 1 base, 4 bases remained unmatched. Germline V CDR1 and CDR2: MNHNS, SASEGT. The CDR3 consists of 15 residues. The primer mix had 60 Vbeta and 13 Jbeta primers. Produced via immunoSEQ multiplex PCR; TCRdb's table is partial and in-frame only. The sample records fewer than 300,000 clones, 80% being singletons. Turning to this clone: The target antigen is unknown.

Sequenced: PBMCs. The chain employs TRBV6-1 and TRBJ2-2, with 8 bases identical to TRBD1. The sequence came from a girl aged 2 to 10 in good health and CMV-seronegative. The DNA for the CDR3 is TGTGCCAGCAGCTTGGACAGGGTGAACACCGGGGAGCTGTTTTTT. Its protein is CASSLDRVNTGELFF.